This TCR beta chain comes out of a study of blood T cells in healthy people across ages. Study overall: About one barcoded beta molecule per two T cells was the capture yield of template switching. General study results and limits: Older individuals had lower TCR beta diversity per million T cells (the decline was roughly linear). Researchers deemed the diversity estimates from one million T cells underestimates.

Sample-barcoded 5' priming and a J-beta primer mix drove a second PCR of about 6 to 11 cycles. TCRdb re-analysed the 5' RACE reads in MiXCR, keeping a single row per CDR3 protein. The sample has under 2 million distinct CDR3 sequences, 34% seen once; the top ten hold 11%. Isolated per sample were at least 7 million PBMCs. With regard to this clonotype: No antigen is known for it.

What was sequenced was blood. The sequence came from a woman aged 30 to 39 in good health.

The CDR3 loop reads CASSTTGKTEAFF. The CDR3 coding sequence is TGTGCCAGTAGTACCACAGGGAAGACTGAAGCTTTCTTT. The gene calls are TRBV19 and TRBJ1-1, with D possibly being TRBD1 (6 bases). V lost 4 bases and J lost 5, with 11 bases in between. This CDR3 spans 13 amino acids. Germline loops: CDR1 LNHDA, CDR2 SQIVND (reference sequence). The variable domain in full, completed from reference TRBV19 and TRBJ1-1, reads DGGITQSPKYLFRKEGQNVTLSCEQNLNHDAMYWYRQDPGQGLRLIYYSQIVNDFQKGDIAEGYSVSREKKESFPLTVTSAQKNPTAFYLCASSTTGKTEAFFGQGTRLTVV.